Listed below are T cell receptor beta chains from one sample, sequenced in a study of shared clonotypes between healthy human individuals. The protocol was immunoSEQ multiplex PCR, while the TCRdb copy is restricted to in-frame clones and leaves out a portion. This table holds just over 2,000,000 clones, around 95% found once. Sample: naive CD4+ T cells sorted from blood. These receptors were taken from a man aged 18-30 years in good health. CDR3s include the opening cysteine and the closing phenylalanine or tryptophan. Each record gives: D gene, V gene, clone size, J gene, CDR3 length, CDR3 protein, CDR3 DNA. The D gene is left open where the match is weak. Clone size is shown for a subset of rows, as once, few, many or a class of expanded clone.

.	TRBV5-6	.	TRBJ1-3	15	CASLPSAGAGNTIYF	TGTGCCAGCCTCCCGTCGGCAGGAGCTGGAAACACCATATATTTT
.	TRBV27	.	TRBJ2-7	8	CVNYEQYF	TGTGTGAATTACGAGCAGTACTTC
.	TRBV6-5	once	TRBJ2-2	12	CASRSNTGELFF	TGTGCCAGCAGGTCGAACACCGGGGAGCTGTTTTTT
.	TRBV5-4	once	TRBJ2-6	13	CASRDFGANVLTF	TGTGCCAGCAGGGACTTTGGGGCCAACGTCCTGACTTTC
.	TRBV9	.	TRBJ1-2	16	CASSPRYFSPNYGYTF	TGTGCCAGCAGCCCGAGGTACTTTTCCCCAAACTATGGCTACACCTTC
.	TRBV4-1	.	TRBJ2-7	14	CASSQDRTFYEQYF	TGCGCCAGCAGCCAAGATAGGACGTTCTACGAGCAGTACTTC
.	TRBV28	once	TRBJ1-6	13	CAAGGTYNSPLHF	TGTGCCGCTGGGGGAACCTATAATTCACCCCTCCACTTT
TRBD2	TRBV6-5	once	TRBJ2-1	15	CASSNKRGGYNEQFF	TGTGCCAGCAGTAACAAGCGGGGGGGATACAATGAGCAGTTCTTC
TRBD2	TRBV6-6	.	TRBJ2-5	14	CASSTSGGQETQYF	TGTGCCAGCAGTACTAGCGGGGGGCAAGAGACCCAGTACTTC
.	TRBV21-1	.	TRBJ1-1	14	CASSLWGMNTEAFF	TGTGCCAGCAGCTTATGGGGGATGAACACTGAAGCTTTCTTT
.	TRBV29-1	.	TRBJ1-2	12	CSVQYPGYGYTF	TGCAGCGTGCAGTATCCCGGGTATGGCTACACCTTC
.	TRBV4-1	.	TRBJ2-5	16	CASSQSLLAVGETQYF	TGCGCCAGCAGCCAAAGCCTACTAGCTGTTGGAGAGACCCAGTACTTC
.	TRBV5-8	.	TRBJ1-2	12	CASSLAGYGYTF	TGTGCCAGCAGCTTGGCCGGGTACGGCTACACCTTC
.	TRBV6-1	once	TRBJ1-1	14	CASRSKGTNTEAFF	TGTGCCAGCAGATCTAAGGGGACGAACACTGAAGCTTTCTTT
.	TRBV30	.	TRBJ2-1	12	CAWSRVPGEQFF	TGTGCCTGGAGTCGAGTACCAGGGGAGCAGTTCTTC
TRBD1	TRBV5-4	.	TRBJ2-7	16	CASSRDGQAVNYEQYF	TGTGCCAGCAGCAGAGACGGACAGGCGGTGAACTACGAGCAGTACTTC
.	TRBV25-1	.	TRBJ2-3	14	CASSGGDKFYTQYF	TGTGCCAGCAGTGGTGGCGACAAATTCTACACGCAGTATTTT
TRBD1	TRBV19	.	TRBJ1-4	15	CASSDAGTGYEKLFF	TGTGCCAGTAGTGACGCCGGGACAGGGTATGAAAAACTGTTTTTT
.	TRBV6-5	.	TRBJ1-1	14	CASRRTGKNTEAFF	TGTGCCAGCAGGCGTACCGGGAAGAACACTGAAGCTTTCTTT
.	TRBV9	.	TRBJ2-7	12	CASSPTGYEQYF	TGTGCCAGCAGCCCGACAGGCTACGAGCAGTACTTC
.	TRBV19	.	TRBJ2-5	10	CASGRETQYF	TGTGCCAGTGGGCGGGAGACCCAGTACTTC
TRBD1	TRBV6-6	.	TRBJ1-2	16	CASSPRTGSGNYGYTF	TGTGCCAGCAGTCCAAGGACAGGGTCTGGGAACTATGGCTACACCTTC
TRBD1	TRBV11-2	.	TRBJ1-6	17	CASSPPGGASYNSPLHF	TGTGCCAGCAGCCCCCCAGGGGGGGCCTCCTATAATTCACCCCTCCACTTT
TRBD2	TRBV5-5	.	TRBJ2-7	16	CASAPSSGTSMYEQYF	TGTGCCAGCGCCCCTAGTTCCGGGACTAGCATGTACGAGCAGTACTTC
.	TRBV5-8	.	TRBJ1-6	20	CASSLGMEGIASSYNSPLHF	TGTGCCAGCAGCTTGGGCATGGAGGGTATCGCCAGCTCCTATAATTCACCCCTCCACTTT
TRBD1	TRBV30	.	TRBJ1-1	13	CAWTWDSYTEAFF	TGTGCCTGGACCTGGGACAGCTACACTGAAGCTTTCTTT
.	TRBV4-1	.	TRBJ2-5	13	CASSRTGGETQYF	TGCGCCAGCAGCCGGACGGGTGGGGAGACCCAGTACTTC
TRBD1	TRBV6-5	.	TRBJ2-1	16	CASSYSRTGAYNEQFF	TGTGCCAGCAGTTACTCAAGGACAGGGGCCTACAATGAGCAGTTCTTC
.	TRBV5-6	.	TRBJ1-2	15	CASSSGTDSFYGYTF	TGTGCCAGCAGCTCCGGGACGGACTCCTTCTATGGCTACACCTTC
TRBD1	TRBV13	.	TRBJ1-2	12	CAGSTGTYGYTF	TGTGCCGGATCGACAGGGACCTATGGCTACACCTTC
.	TRBV27	.	TRBJ2-2	14	CASSSRESTGELFF	TGTGCCAGCAGTTCCAGGGAAAGCACCGGGGAGCTGTTTTTT
.	TRBV5-1	.	TRBJ2-1	16	CASSLEIAGVYNEQFF	TGCGCCAGCAGCTTGGAGATAGCCGGAGTCTACAATGAGCAGTTCTTC
.	TRBV12-1	.	TRBJ2-6	16	CASSNDRDSGANVLTF	TGTGCCAGCAGCAACGACAGGGACTCTGGGGCCAACGTCCTGACTTTC
TRBD1	TRBV5-1	.	TRBJ2-3	15	CASSMWTGGTDTQYF	TGCGCCAGCAGCATGTGGACAGGGGGCACAGATACGCAGTATTTT
.	TRBV6-5	.	TRBJ2-7	14	CASSYSPGPYEQYF	TGTGCCAGCAGTTACTCCCCGGGGCCCTACGAGCAGTACTTC
TRBD2	TRBV29-1	.	TRBJ2-1	15	CSVESLAGTYNEQFF	TGCAGCGTTGAATCTCTAGCGGGGACCTACAATGAGCAGTTCTTC
.	TRBV7-2	.	TRBJ2-2	15	CASSPQVGETGELFF	TGTGCCAGCAGCCCTCAGGTGGGGGAAACCGGGGAGCTGTTTTTT
TRBD1	TRBV5-4	.	TRBJ2-2	15	CASTTGQGNTGELFF	TGTGCCAGCACTACGGGACAGGGAAACACCGGGGAGCTGTTTTTT
.	TRBV7-3	.	TRBJ2-1	13	CASSSDPSGEQFF	TGTGCCAGCAGCTCCGACCCGTCTGGTGAGCAGTTCTTC
.	TRBV7-9	.	TRBJ1-5	18	CASSLVPELGQINQPQHF	TGTGCCAGCAGCTTAGTCCCCGAACTTGGACAGATCAACCAGCCCCAGCATTTT
.	TRBV6-6	.	TRBJ1-2	13	CASSSQGNYGYTF	TGTGCCAGCAGCTCCCAGGGTAACTATGGCTACACCTTC
TRBD1	TRBV5-1	.	TRBJ2-3	14	CASSADRGTDTQYF	TGCGCCAGCAGCGCTGACAGGGGCACAGATACGCAGTATTTT
.	TRBV19	.	TRBJ2-7	14	CASSMASRDYEQYF	TGTGCCAGTAGTATGGCAAGCAGGGATTACGAGCAGTACTTC
.	TRBV6-1	.	TRBJ2-5	13	CASAGWGQETQYF	TGTGCCTCCGCGGGGTGGGGACAAGAGACCCAGTACTTC
.	TRBV10-3	.	TRBJ2-7	13	CATLRQASYEQYF	TGTGCCACCTTGAGACAGGCTTCCTACGAGCAGTACTTC
.	TRBV11-2	.	TRBJ1-1	17	CASSLGRRTVVNTEAFF	TGTGCCAGCAGCTTAGGTCGAAGGACAGTTGTGAACACTGAAGCTTTCTTT
.	TRBV18	once	TRBJ2-5	11	CASSSEETQYF	TGTGCCAGCTCATCCGAGGAGACCCAGTACTTC